These 22 T cell receptor beta chains were sequenced from one sample in a study of PD-L1 blockade in urothelial cancer. The assay was immunoSEQ multiplex PCR, and TCRdb's table has in-frame clones only and misses some. The table includes tens of thousands of clones, 70% to 90% detected once. Time point reported: peripheral blood 6 weeks after treatment start. Sequencing used PBMCs, obtained around atezolizumab (anti-PD-L1) treatment. Receptors originate from a man in his fifties or sixties with urothelial cancer.

The V call is TRBV6-6, the J call TRBJ1-5; no clear D. V was shortened by 4 bases and J by 2 bases, with 12 bases between the two germline ends. The germline CDR1 and CDR2 sequences are MNHNY and SVGAGI (reference sequence). The CDR3 sequence is 15 residues long. The CDR3 loop is CASSSPDSRNQPQHF. The CDR3 nucleotides read TGTGCCAGCAGTTCCCCGGACTCCCGCAATCAGCCCCAGCATTTT.

In nucleotides, the CDR3 is TGTGCCAGCAGCTTCGGGTCCCAGACTGAAGCTTTCTTT. Translating gives CASSFGSQTEAFF. This chain links TRBV5-5 with TRBJ1-1; no reliable D call. V was pared by 2 bases and J by 5 bases, with 10 bases between. The CDR3 length is 13 residues. Germline V gives CDR1 SGHKS, CDR2 YYEKEE (reference sequence).

The V call is TRBV7-9, the J call TRBJ1-1; tentatively, D is TRBD1 (5 bases). The V end was cut by 5 bases, the J end by 9 bases, with 19 bases between. The CDR3 contains 14 residues. Germline lookup yields CDR1 SEHNR and CDR2 FQNEAQ (reference sequence). CDR3 in amino acids: CASSLDSREEKAFF. The DNA for the CDR3 is TGTGCCAGCAGCCTCGATAGCAGGGAGGAAAAAGCTTTCTTT. Filled out from reference TRBV7-9 and TRBJ1-1, the complete variable domain reads DTGVSQNPRHKITKRGQNVTFRCDPISEHNRLYWYRQTLGQGPEFLTYFQNEAQLEKSRLLSDRFSAERPKGSFSTLEIQRTEQGDSAMYLCASSLDSREEKAFFGQGTRLTVV.

V is TRBV7-9 and J is TRBJ1-1, with TRBD1 matching 7 bases. Germline V gene lookup returns CDR1 SEHNR and CDR2 FQNEAQ (reference sequence). Losses at the gene ends were 3 bases for V and 1 base for J; bases not matched to a gene: 2. This CDR3 has 14 residues. The CDR3 nucleotides read TGTGCCAGCAGCTTCCACAGGGGGAACACTGAAGCTTTCTTT. Translating it yields CASSFHRGNTEAFF.

This chain connects TRBV11-3 to TRBJ2-5, with 9 bases matching TRBD2. Germline CDR1 is SGHNT and CDR2 is YENEEA. The CDR3 length is 16 residues. Trimming removed 5 bases from V and 3 bases from J; junction bases left unmatched: 10. CDR3 sequence (DNA): TGTGCCAGCAGCCTCTCCGGGACTAGCTCCGAAGAGACCCAGTACTTC. This translates into CASSLSGTSSEETQYF.

The CDR3 region is CASSLGTSGGFIDNEQFF. The DNA for the CDR3 is TGCGCCAGCAGCTTGGGGACTAGCGGGGGGTTTATCGACAATGAGCAGTTCTTC. This chain uses TRBV5-1 with TRBJ2-1, with 14 bases that match TRBD2. The trim removed 0 bases at V and 5 bases at J, leaving 7 bases unmatched. This CDR3 contains 18 residues. Germline assignment: CDR1 SGHRS and CDR2 YFSETQ.

The chain has TRBV9 and TRBJ2-2, with 9 bases matching TRBD1. The CDR3 is 16 amino acids. J lost 5 bases, V lost 3 bases, and 8 bases had no gene match. CDR1 SGDLS and CDR2 YYNGEE come from the germline V gene. The CDR3 sequence: CASSARGTGTTGELFF. The CDR3 DNA is TGTGCCAGCAGCGCTAGGGGGACAGGGACTACCGGGGAGCTGTTTTTT.

The chain couples TRBV7-2 to TRBJ1-2, with 11 bases matching TRBD1. Trimming took 4 bases from V and 8 from J; bases not matched to a gene: 6. The CDR3 extends over 14 amino acids. In germline, CDR1 is SGHTA, CDR2 FQGNSA. The CDR3 nucleotides are TGTGCCAGCAGCTCTGACTGGACAGGGGGCGGCTACACCTTC. Its translation: CASSSDWTGGGYTF.

V gene TRBV6-5 combines with J gene TRBJ1-2, with 9 bases matching TRBD1. J was trimmed by 7 bases and V by 0 bases; bases with no gene match: 6. Looked up from germline, CDR1 is MNHEY and CDR2 is SVGAGI. The CDR3 has 15 residues. The CDR3 sequence is CASSYSPGTGSGYTF. CDR3 nucleotides: TGTGCCAGCAGTTACTCCCCCGGGACAGGGTCTGGCTACACCTTC.

This chain uses TRBV7-6 with TRBJ2-1, with 8 positions matching TRBD2. V trimming: 7 bases; J trimming: 3 bases; junction bases outside the gene matches: 5. This CDR3 region has 14 residues. Germline-derived CDR1 and CDR2 are SGHVS and FNYEAQ. CDR3 DNA: TGTGCCAGCAACCGGGGGGGGGACTACAATGAGCAGTTCTTC. Translated: CASNRGGDYNEQFF. The full variable domain, with the rest looked up from reference TRBV7-6 and TRBJ2-1, is GAGVSQSPRYKVTKRGQDVALRCDPISGHVSLYWYRQALGQGPEFLTYFNYEAQQDKSGLPNDRFSAERPEGSISTLTIQRTEQRDSAMYRCASNRGGDYNEQFFGPGTRLTVL.

The chain is built from TRBV9 and TRBJ2-5, with 7 bases aligning to TRBD1. J was trimmed by 5 bases and V by 0 bases; bases with no gene match: 4. The CDR3 length is 14 residues. CDR1 and CDR2 from the germline V gene are SGDLS and YYNGEE. The CDR3 loop reads CASSVVAGGETQYF. The CDR3 DNA sequence: TGTGCCAGCAGCGTAGTGGCAGGGGGTGAGACCCAGTACTTC.

V is TRBV20-1 and J is TRBJ2-1, with D unclear. Germline loops: CDR1 DFQATT, CDR2 SNEGSKA (reference sequence). Trimming removed 1 base from V and 5 bases from J, with 3 bases in between. The CDR3 totals 11 residues. The CDR3 sequence is CSARADNEQFF. CDR3 coding DNA: TGCAGTGCTAGAGCCGACAATGAGCAGTTCTTC.

The chain links TRBV5-8 to TRBJ2-7, with a tentative D call TRBD2 (5 bases). This CDR3 is 12 amino acids long. V was cut by 6 bases and J by 8 bases, with 15 bases left in between. CDR1 is SGHTS, CDR2 YDEGEE, per germline. In DNA, the CDR3 is TGTGCCAGCACCCAACCCCCGGGGAAGCAGTACTTC. Its translation: CASTQPPGKQYF. Variable domain in full (rest from reference TRBV5-8 and TRBJ2-7): EAGVTQSPTHLIKTRGQQATLRCSPISGHTSVYWYQQALGLGLQFLLWYDEGEERNRGNFPPRFSGRQFPNYSSELNVNALELEDSALYLCASTQPPGKQYFGPGTRLTVT.

V usage is TRBV6-6 and J usage is TRBJ1-5; TRBD1 is a possible D gene (6 bases). Per the germline V gene, CDR1 is MNHNY and CDR2 is SVGAGI (reference sequence). The V end was cut by 6 bases, the J end by 5 bases, with 14 bases between. This CDR3 has 14 residues. CDR3 sequence (DNA): TGTGCCAGCAGCAACCTACAGGGATATCAGCCCCAGCATTTT. Translated: CASSNLQGYQPQHF.

The chain links TRBV5-1 to TRBJ2-3, with 9 bases identical to TRBD1. CDR1 SGHRS and CDR2 YFSETQ come from the germline V gene. Trimming at V came to 3 bases and at J to 2 bases, leaving 4 bases not matched to a gene. The CDR3 spans 15 residues. CDR3 nucleotide sequence: TGCGCCAGCAGCTGGACAGGGGTGCACACAGATACGCAGTATTTT. This codes for CASSWTGVHTDTQYF.

V and J are TRBV2 and TRBJ2-3; possibly TRBD1 for D (6 bases). CDR3 size: 15 residues. CDR1 and CDR2 (germline): SNHLY, FYNNEI. V gave up 6 bases and J gave up 1 base, with 14 bases separating them. The CDR3 is CASSRQDLGTDTQYF. The CDR3 DNA follows: TGTGCCAGCAGCCGACAGGATTTGGGCACAGATACGCAGTATTTT.

The J gene is TRBJ2-7, the V gene TRBV28; TRBD1 matches at 9 bases. CDR1 MDHEN and CDR2 SYDVKM come from the germline V gene. The CDR3 extends over 16 amino acids. The V segment lost 6 bases and the J segment 9 bases; nucleotides outside the gene matches: 18. As DNA, the CDR3 is TGTGCCAGCAGAAGCACCGGGACAGGGCGAACCGGCATGCAGTACTTC. Translating gives CASRSTGTGRTGMQYF.

The rearrangement links TRBV27 to TRBJ2-7, with D maybe TRBD1 (5 bases). Germline loops: CDR1 MNHEY, CDR2 SMNVEV (reference sequence). With 2 bases removed from V and 6 bases from J, the gap between germline ends came to 14 bases. CDR3 size: 14 residues. CDR3 in DNA: TGTGCCAGCAGTTTAAAGGGCAGAAGGGGCGAGCAGTACTTC. It codes for CASSLKGRRGEQYF.

The genes are TRBV6-1 and TRBJ1-1, with TRBD1 identical over 7 bases. Germline lookup yields CDR1 MNHNS and CDR2 SASEGT. The CDR3 has 16 amino acids. J gave up 0 bases and V 1 base, and 5 bases lay outside the gene matches. CDR3 in amino acids: CASSEGAGGMNTEAFF. As DNA, the CDR3 is TGTGCCAGCAGTGAAGGGGCAGGGGGGATGAACACTGAAGCTTTCTTT.

This chain joins TRBV7-2 and TRBJ2-1, with 8 bases that match TRBD1. Germline V gene lookup returns CDR1 SGHTA and CDR2 FQGNSA. Trimming removed 4 bases from V and 8 bases from J; junction bases left unmatched: 4. The CDR3 loop spans 13 amino acids. In nucleotides, the CDR3 is TGTGCCAGCAGCTCGGACAGGGATGATGAGCAGTTCTTC. It is translated as CASSSDRDDEQFF.

This clone was recorded only once. This rearrangement joins TRBV7-9 to TRBJ2-3, with 8 bases that match TRBD2. The CDR3 runs to 17 residues. J was trimmed by 2 bases and V by 4 bases; bases with no gene match: 11. CDR1 is SEHNR and CDR2 is FQNEAQ in the germline V gene (reference sequence). CDR3 sequence (DNA): TGTGCCAGCAGCTCCCTCCTAGAGCGGGGGATCACAGATACGCAGTATTTT. It yields the protein CASSSLLERGITDTQYF.

This clone was counted only a few times. The rearrangement uses TRBV5-6 and TRBJ2-7, with 8 nucleotides matching TRBD1. There are 15 residues in the CDR3. Germline V gene lookup returns CDR1 SGHDT and CDR2 YYEEEE. V gave up 0 bases and J gave up 5 bases; unmatched junction bases: 7. CDR3 loop: CASSLDGQGGDEQYF. The CDR3 DNA sequence: TGTGCCAGCAGCTTGGATGGACAGGGAGGCGACGAGCAGTACTTC.